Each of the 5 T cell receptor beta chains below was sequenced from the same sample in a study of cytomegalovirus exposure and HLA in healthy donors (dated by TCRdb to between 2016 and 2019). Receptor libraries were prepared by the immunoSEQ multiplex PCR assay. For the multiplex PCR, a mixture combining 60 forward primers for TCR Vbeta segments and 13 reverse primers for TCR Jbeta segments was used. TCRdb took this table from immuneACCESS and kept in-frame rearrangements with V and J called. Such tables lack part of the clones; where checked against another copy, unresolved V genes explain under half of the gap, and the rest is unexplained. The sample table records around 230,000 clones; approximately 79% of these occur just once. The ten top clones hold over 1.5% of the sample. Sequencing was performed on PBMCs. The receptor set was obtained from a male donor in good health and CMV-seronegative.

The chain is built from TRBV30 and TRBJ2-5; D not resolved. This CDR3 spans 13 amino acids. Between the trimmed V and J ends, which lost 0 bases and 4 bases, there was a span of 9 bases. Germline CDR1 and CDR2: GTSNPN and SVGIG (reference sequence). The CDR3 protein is CAWSVRVRETQYF. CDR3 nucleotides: TGTGCCTGGAGTGTACGGGTGAGAGAGACCCAGTACTTC. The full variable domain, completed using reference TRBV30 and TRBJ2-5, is SQTIHQWPATLVQPVGSPLSLECTVEGTSNPNLYWYRQAAGRGLQLLFYSVGIGQISSEVPQNLSASRPQDRQFILSSKKLLLSDSGFYLCAWSVRVRETQYFGPGTRLLVL.

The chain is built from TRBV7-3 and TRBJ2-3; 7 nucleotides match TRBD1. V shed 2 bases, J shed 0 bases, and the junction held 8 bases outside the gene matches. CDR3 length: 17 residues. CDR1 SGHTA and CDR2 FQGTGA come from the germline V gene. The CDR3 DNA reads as TGTGCCAGCAGCTTATCAACTCAGGGGGTTAGCACAGATACGCAGTATTTT. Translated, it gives CASSLSTQGVSTDTQYF.

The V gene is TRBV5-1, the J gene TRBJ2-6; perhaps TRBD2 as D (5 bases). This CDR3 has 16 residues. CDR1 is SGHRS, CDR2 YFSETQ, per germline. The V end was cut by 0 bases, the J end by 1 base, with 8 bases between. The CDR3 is CASSLGGGSGANVLTF. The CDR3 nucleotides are TGCGCCAGCAGCTTGGGAGGAGGTTCTGGGGCCAACGTCCTGACTTTC. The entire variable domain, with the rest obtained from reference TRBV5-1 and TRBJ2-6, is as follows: KAGVTQTPRYLIKTRGQQVTLSCSPISGHRSVSWYQQTPGQGLQFLFEYFSETQRNKGNFPGRFSGRQFSNSRSEMNVSTLELGDSALYLCASSLGGGSGANVLTFGAGSRLTVL.

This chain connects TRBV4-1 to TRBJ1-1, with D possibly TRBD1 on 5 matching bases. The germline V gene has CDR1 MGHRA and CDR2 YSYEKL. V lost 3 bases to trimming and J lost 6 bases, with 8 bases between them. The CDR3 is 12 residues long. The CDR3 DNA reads TGCGCCAGCAGCCATGTCAGGGCTGAAGCTTTCTTT. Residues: CASSHVRAEAFF.

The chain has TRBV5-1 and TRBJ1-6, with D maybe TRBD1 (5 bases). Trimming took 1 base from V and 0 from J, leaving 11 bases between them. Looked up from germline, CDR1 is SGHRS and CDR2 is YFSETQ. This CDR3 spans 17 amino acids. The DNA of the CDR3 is TGCGCCAGCAGCTTGAACAGGCCGAGCTCCTATAATTCACCCCTCCACTTT. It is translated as CASSLNRPSSYNSPLHF.